This T cell receptor (beta chain) is drawn from a study of blood T cell repertoires in COVID-19. Study-wide background: Collection of acute and convalescent COVID-19 samples took place in the United States, Italy and Spain. T cells, B-cell-depleted T cells, or PBMCs supplied cDNA or gDNA.

In the authors' workflow: It was from reference gene primer amplification that nucleated cell counts were estimated. Repertoires were generated with immunoSEQ multiplex PCR, while TCRdb's copy carries only in-frame clones and drops some. The V and J calls and clone size come from that table; D and trimming were worked out from the DNA. The sample shows 200,000 to 250,000 clones, more than 70% of them seen only once. Germline-derived CDR1 and CDR2 are LNHDA and SQIVND (reference sequence). This CDR3 has 18 residues. Trimming removed 4 bases from V and 4 bases from J; junction bases left unmatched: 18.

The material sequenced was peripheral blood. The chain carries TRBV19 and TRBJ2-7; 8 bases map to TRBD1. This receptor was identified in a woman older than 75 with acute or convalescent COVID-19. CDR3 DNA: TGTGCCAGTAGTACTACCGAGACCGGGACAGGCTTTAGATACGAGCAGTACTTC. Residues: CASSTTETGTGFRYEQYF.